This TCR beta chain was observed in a study of T cell repertoires in cytomegalovirus infection. Overall study: It can be stated that public TCR beta signatures indicated CMV infection as well as a matching HLA type. Study-level findings and limits: Dominant in the ex vivo response were TCR beta clonotypes restricted by HLA-C and specific for CMV. Cumulative frequency of public TCR beta families picked out carriers of CMV plus the relevant HLA.

TCRdb analysed the reads with MiXCR anew, one entry per CDR3 protein. The data show approximately 250,000 distinct CDR3 sequences, roughly 12% seen once. This clonotype has a count of ten or more. As yet, its antigen is unknown. Specimen: PBMCs. The clonotype originates from a human donor in good health (CMV status not recorded). Some clones in this sample may be carry-over from other donors' samples.

This chain's CDR3 is CASSLYRRANNEQFF. CDR3 sequence (DNA): TGTGCCAGCAGCTTATATAGGCGGGCTAACAATGAGCAGTTCTTC. V and J are TRBV7-2 and TRBJ2-1; possible D gene TRBD2, 5 bases. The V gene's germline CDR1 is SGHTA and CDR2 FQGNSA. The CDR3 runs 15 residues. V dropped 2 bases and J dropped 5 bases, with 13 bases sitting between them.